This entry lists 32 T cell receptor beta chains sequenced from one sample in a study of technical replicates of blood from a handful of donors. Profiled with immunoSEQ multiplex PCR; TCRdb holds only in-frame clones, not every one. The sample shows some 80,000 clones, 95% to 98% of them seen only once. The sequencing input was T cells isolated from PBMCs. These receptors were collected from a human donor in good health.

The V call is TRBV28, the J call TRBJ2-7, with 7 bases lining up with TRBD1. Trimming took 6 bases from V and 5 from J; bases not matched to a gene: 10. Germline assignment: CDR1 MDHEN and CDR2 SYDVKM. This CDR3 has 14 residues. The CDR3 nucleotides are TGTGCCAGCAGGAACGACAGGGAAGTAAACGAGCAGTACTTC. Translation gives CASRNDREVNEQYF.

The V gene is TRBV5-1, the J gene TRBJ1-2; D uncertain. The V gene lost 4 bases and the J gene lost 8 bases, with 18 bases spanning the gap. Per the germline V gene, CDR1 is SGHRS and CDR2 is YFSETQ. The CDR3 is 14 residues long. The CDR3 DNA sequence: TGCGCCAGCAGCGAGGCAGGCCCCGCGGGAGGCTACACCTTC. Its protein is CASSEAGPAGGYTF. The full variable domain, its missing parts supplied by reference TRBV5-1 and TRBJ1-2, is KAGVTQTPRYLIKTRGQQVTLSCSPISGHRSVSWYQQTPGQGLQFLFEYFSETQRNKGNFPGRFSGRQFSNSRSEMNVSTLELGDSALYLCASSEAGPAGGYTFGSGTRLTVV.

The J gene is TRBJ2-7, the V gene TRBV7-8; D gene unclear. Trimming took 3 bases from V and 4 from J, leaving 13 bases between them. CDR1 SGHVS and CDR2 FQNEAQ come from the germline V gene. This CDR3 spans 14 amino acids. CDR3 region: CASSLHDAIYEQYF. In DNA form, the CDR3 reads TGTGCCAGCAGCTTGCATGATGCTATATACGAGCAGTACTTC. Full variable domain (rest looked up from reference TRBV7-8 and TRBJ2-7): GAGVSQSPRYKVAKRGQDVALRCDPISGHVSLFWYQQALGQGPEFLTYFQNEAQLDKSGLPSDRFFAERPEGSVSTLKIQRTQQEDSAVYLCASSLHDAIYEQYFGPGTRLTVT.

The chain joins TRBV5-4 to TRBJ2-6; D remains ambiguous. Germline-derived CDR1 and CDR2 are SGHNT and YYREEE (reference sequence). CDR3 length: 14 amino acids. V dropped 4 bases and J dropped 2 bases, with 7 bases sitting between them. CDR3 protein: CASSPNTGANVLTF. The CDR3 DNA is TGTGCCAGCAGCCCGAACACTGGGGCCAACGTCCTGACTTTC. The variable domain in full, completed from reference TRBV5-4 and TRBJ2-6, reads ETGVTQSPTHLIKTRGQQVTLRCSSQSGHNTVSWYQQALGQGPQFIFQYYREEENGRGNFPPRFSGLQFPNYSSELNVNALELDDSALYLCASSPNTGANVLTFGAGSRLTVL.

The chain uses TRBV4-1 and TRBJ2-5; D uncertain. The CDR3 loop spans 15 amino acids. Deletions cut 2 bases from V and 2 bases from J, with 12 bases between. Germline CDR1 and CDR2: MGHRA and YSYEKL. For the CDR3, the DNA is TGCGCCAGCAGCCAACTGGGCCTCCCTCAAGAGACCCAGTACTTC. It translates to CASSQLGLPQETQYF.

This clone has just one count. This chain uses TRBV7-3 with TRBJ1-3; possibly TRBD1 for D (5 bases). V lost 3 bases, J lost 2 bases, and 8 bases lay in between. The CDR3 is 14 amino acids. The germline CDR1 and CDR2 sequences are SGHTA and FQGTGA. The CDR3 reads CASSLGGAGNTIYF. The CDR3 nucleotides are TGTGCCAGCAGCTTGGGGGGGGCTGGAAACACCATATATTTT.

CDR3: CAWSVLGLSEQYF. For the CDR3, the DNA is TGTGCCTGGAGTGTTTTGGGCCTTTCCGAGCAGTACTTC. This chain links TRBV30 with TRBJ2-7; no reliable D call. Trimming removed 0 bases at V and 6 bases at J, with 12 bases between. Germline V gene sequence: CDR1 GTSNPN, CDR2 SVGIG (reference sequence). The CDR3 runs 13 residues.

This sequence joins TRBV9 and TRBJ1-2, with D hard to call. CDR1 SGDLS and CDR2 YYNGEE come from the germline V gene. This CDR3 has 13 amino acids. The ends were cut back, 0 bases at V and 3 bases at J, with 6 bases in the middle. In nucleotides, the CDR3 is TGTGCCAGCAGCGTAGACAGTCACTATGGCTACACCTTC. As protein: CASSVDSHYGYTF.

This chain connects TRBV28 to TRBJ1-5; 8 bases are a match to TRBD1. Germline loops: CDR1 MDHEN, CDR2 SYDVKM. V shed 3 bases, J shed 7 bases, and the junction held 14 bases outside the gene matches. The CDR3 has 17 amino acids. For the CDR3, the DNA is TGTGCCAGCAGTTTTCAGGCCGCAGGGGGCTTGGGGCAGCCCCAGCATTTT. Residues: CASSFQAAGGLGQPQHF. The full variable domain, its missing parts supplied by reference TRBV28 and TRBJ1-5, is DVKVTQSSRYLVKRTGEKVFLECVQDMDHENMFWYRQDPGLGLRLIYFSYDVKMKEKGDIPEGYSVSREKKERFSLILESASTNQTSMYLCASSFQAAGGLGQPQHFGDGTRLSIL.

The J gene is TRBJ2-5, the V gene TRBV5-1, with D hard to call. V lost 1 base to trimming and J lost 5 bases, with 18 bases between them. Germline V CDR1 and CDR2: SGHRS, YFSETQ. This CDR3 has 16 residues. This CDR3 reads CASSLYDGGTVETQYF. CDR3 nucleotides: TGCGCCAGCAGCTTGTACGATGGTGGCACCGTGGAGACCCAGTACTTC.

The V call is TRBV4-1, the J call TRBJ2-7; 8 bases match TRBD2. V shed 4 bases, J shed 5 bases, and the junction held 16 bases outside the gene matches. CDR1 MGHRA and CDR2 YSYEKL come from the germline V gene. The CDR3 contains 17 residues. The CDR3 reads CASSPQTQRELGDEQYF. CDR3 bases: TGCGCCAGCAGCCCCCAGACCCAGCGGGAGCTGGGCGACGAGCAGTACTTC.

The chain has TRBV7-3 and TRBJ2-7, with 8 bases that match TRBD2. CDR3 size: 16 residues. Germline CDR1 reads SGHTA; CDR2 reads FQGTGA. The V and J ends lost 5 bases and 2 bases, in that order; junction bases with no gene match: 11. CDR3 amino acids: CASSPGILADTYEQYF. In DNA form, the CDR3 reads TGTGCCAGCAGCCCGGGCATACTAGCGGACACCTACGAGCAGTACTTC.

The V gene is TRBV12-5, the J gene TRBJ1-4, with TRBD1 matching 9 bases. The V gene end was trimmed by 4 bases and the J gene end by 6 bases; junction bases not matched to a gene: 3. Germline V gene data show CDR1 as LGHNT and CDR2 as FRNRAP. The CDR3 runs 14 residues. The CDR3 reads CASGYRDRDEKLFF. The CDR3 region has the DNA TGTGCTAGTGGTTACCGGGACAGGGATGAAAAACTGTTTTTT.

The chain recombines TRBV9 with TRBJ2-2; TRBD1 matches 8 bases. Germline CDR1 is SGDLS and CDR2 is YYNGEE. V lost 3 bases and J lost 4; bases outside the gene matches: 5. The CDR3 sequence is 15 residues long. The CDR3 loop reads CASSELTGVTGELFF. For the CDR3, the DNA is TGTGCCAGCAGCGAATTGACAGGGGTCACCGGGGAGCTGTTTTTT.

V is TRBV7-3 and J is TRBJ2-2; possible D gene TRBD1, 6 bases. The ends were cut back, 6 bases at V and 1 base at J, with 12 bases in the middle. CDR3 length: 15 amino acids. The V gene's germline CDR1 is SGHTA and CDR2 FQGTGA. The CDR3 here is CASRDPGQNTGELFF. The CDR3 region has the DNA TGTGCCAGCAGGGACCCGGGACAGAACACCGGGGAGCTGTTTTTT.

The chain joins TRBV7-2 to TRBJ1-5; 7 bases are shared with TRBD1. The CDR3 is made up of 15 amino acids. Trimming cost V 5 bases and J 3 bases; bases outside gene matches: 7. CDR1 is SGHTA, CDR2 FQGNSA, per germline. CDR3 coding DNA: TGTGCCAGCAGCCAAGCCGGGACAGTCAATCAGCCCCAGCATTTT. It yields the protein CASSQAGTVNQPQHF.

The genes are TRBV5-1 and TRBJ1-1; 7 bases match TRBD1. The germline gives CDR1 SGHRS, CDR2 YFSETQ. With V trimmed by 0 bases and J by 2 bases, 19 bases remained unmatched. There are 20 residues in the CDR3. The CDR3 reads CASSLAYLDRVGFLNTEAFF. The CDR3 coding sequence is TGCGCCAGCAGCTTGGCCTACTTAGACAGGGTCGGGTTTTTAAACACTGAAGCTTTCTTT.

This chain connects TRBV11-3 to TRBJ2-2, with TRBD2 identical over 7 bases. This CDR3 has 15 residues. Trimming at V came to 2 bases and at J to 4 bases, leaving 4 bases not matched to a gene. The germline V gene encodes CDR1 SGHNT and CDR2 YENEEA. This chain's CDR3 is CASSLYSGGTGELFF. The CDR3 DNA is TGTGCCAGCAGCTTATATTCGGGAGGCACCGGGGAGCTGTTTTTT.

The chain combines TRBV7-9 with TRBJ2-2, with D possibly TRBD1 on 5 matching bases. The CDR3 spans 14 residues. V gave up 5 bases and J gave up 0 bases, with 7 bases separating them. Germline V gene sequence: CDR1 SEHNR, CDR2 FQNEAQ (reference sequence). CDR3 region: CASSQDTNTGELFF. In nucleotides, the CDR3 is TGTGCCAGCAGCCAGGACACGAACACCGGGGAGCTGTTTTTT.

The chain has TRBV7-3 and TRBJ2-1; 12 positions agree with TRBD2. CDR3 size: 16 residues. V shed 2 bases, J shed 3 bases, and the junction held 2 bases outside the gene matches. Germline loops: CDR1 SGHTA, CDR2 FQGTGA. The CDR3 nucleotides are TGTGCCAGCAGCTTACTGACTAGCGGGAGCTACAATGAGCAGTTCTTC. Translated: CASSLLTSGSYNEQFF.

The chain couples TRBV7-6 to TRBJ2-1; TRBD1 might be the D (5 bases). There are 12 residues in the CDR3. V was pared by 3 bases and J by 9 bases, with 9 bases between. CDR1 and CDR2 (germline): SGHVS, FNYEAQ. CDR3 sequence (DNA): TGTGCCAGCAGCTTCGGACAAACTGAGCAGTTCTTC. Residues: CASSFGQTEQFF.

The chain combines TRBV6-9 with TRBJ2-5, with 7 bases identical to TRBD1. The CDR3 is 12 residues long. The germline gives CDR1 MNHGY, CDR2 SVAAGI. J gave up 3 bases and V 6 bases, and 1 base lay outside the gene matches. CDR3 residues: CASRDREETQYF. The CDR3 DNA reads TGTGCCAGCAGAGACAGGGAAGAGACCCAGTACTTC.

The chain carries TRBV6-5 and TRBJ1-1; 9 nucleotides line up with TRBD1. The CDR3 consists of 13 residues. Germline trimming cut 6 bases from V and 11 bases from J; bases unmatched to any gene: 10. CDR1 and CDR2 (germline): MNHEY, SVGAGI. Written as DNA, the CDR3 is TGTGCCAGCAGCCAGACAGGGGGAGGGCGTGCTTTCTTT. Its translation: CASSQTGGGRAFF.

CDR3 region: CASSLALYGYTF. The CDR3 DNA sequence: TGTGCCAGCAGTTTGGCCCTCTATGGCTACACCTTC. The V gene is TRBV28, the J gene TRBJ1-2, with unresolved D. The CDR3 runs to 12 residues. Deletions cut 3 bases from V and 4 bases from J, with 6 bases between. CDR1 MDHEN and CDR2 SYDVKM come from the germline V gene.

The chain combines TRBV6-1 with TRBJ1-1, with a weak D call TRBD1 (5 bases). V lost 8 bases and J lost 10, with 8 bases in between. Germline V gene data show CDR1 as MNHNS and CDR2 as SASEGT. CDR3 length equals 9 residues. The DNA for the CDR3 is TGTGCCAGCCAGGGTTCAGCTTTCTTT. Translated: CASQGSAFF.

Details on this clone: Since no conserved phenylalanine or tryptophan closes the CDR3, a read error is the likely cause. It is unclear where the CDR3 begins or ends on the DNA, so no DNA is shown, and the CDR3 is as TCRdb lists it. The chain employs TRBV20-1 and TRBJ1-1; TRBD1 is the table's D call and was not checked against the DNA. Germline V CDR1 and CDR2: DFQATT, SNEGSKA (reference sequence). The CDR3 extends over 10 residues, inclusive of both ends. The CDR3 protein is CSAGTGGVWS.

The V gene is TRBV13, the J gene TRBJ1-2; 8 nucleotides align to TRBD1. Germline CDR1 is PRHDT and CDR2 is FYEKMQ (reference sequence). The CDR3 is 15 residues long. V trimming: 5 bases; J trimming: 2 bases; junction bases outside the gene matches: 7. CDR3: CASSPTRTGNYGYTF. The CDR3 bases are TGTGCCAGCAGCCCTACCAGGACAGGGAACTATGGCTACACCTTC.

This chain links TRBV6-6 with TRBJ2-3; D gene uncertain. Trimming left V 5 bases short and J 4 bases short, with 13 bases between. The CDR3 runs to 14 residues. Per germline, CDR1 MNHNY and CDR2 SVGAGI (reference sequence). CDR3 in amino acids: CASSVLEEADTQYF. In DNA form, the CDR3 reads TGTGCCAGCAGTGTCCTCGAAGAGGCAGATACGCAGTATTTT.

J is TRBJ1-1 and V is TRBV5-1, with D possibly being TRBD1 (5 bases). The germline V and J ends were trimmed by 4 bases and 7 bases, with 17 bases remaining between them. The CDR3 is 14 residues long. Germline V gene data show CDR1 as SGHRS and CDR2 as YFSETQ. The CDR3 reads CASSQVTGSFEAFF. The DNA for the CDR3 is TGCGCCAGCAGCCAAGTAACAGGATCATTTGAAGCTTTCTTT.

This chain links TRBV6-1 with TRBJ2-7; 10 bases fit TRBD2. Germline CDR1 reads MNHNS; CDR2 reads SASEGT. CDR3 length: 14 residues. Germline trimming cut 7 bases from V and 6 bases from J; bases unmatched to any gene: 9. The CDR3 DNA sequence: TGTGCCAGCACTCTACTAGCGGGACCCCCCGAGCAGTACTTC. It codes for CASTLLAGPPEQYF.

This chain connects TRBV10-1 to TRBJ2-2; D possibly corresponds to TRBD1 (8 bases). V dropped 4 bases and J dropped 4 bases, with 13 bases sitting between them. Germline V gene lookup returns CDR1 WNHNN and CDR2 SYGVQD (reference sequence). CDR3 length: 15 residues. The DNA of the CDR3 is TGCGCCAGCAGTGTTAACAGGGGGGGCACCGGGGAGCTGTTTTTT. It specifies CASSVNRGGTGELFF.

This chain connects TRBV7-9 to TRBJ2-7; D possibly corresponds to TRBD1 (6 bases). The CDR3 has 15 residues. The germline V gene encodes CDR1 SEHNR and CDR2 FQNEAQ (reference sequence). Trimming took 3 bases from V and 3 from J, leaving 15 bases between them. This CDR3 is CASSFGQGIGYEQYF. In DNA, the CDR3 is TGTGCCAGCAGCTTTGGGCAGGGGATTGGCTACGAGCAGTACTTC.